Listed below are T cell receptor beta chains from one sample, sequenced in a study of control samples from healthy donors and cancer patients. Assay used: immunoSEQ multiplex PCR; TCRdb lists only in-frame clones, some missing. The data contain over 45,000 clones, approximately 92% of them singletons. Sequencing input: PBMCs. The source of these receptors is a man younger than 45 with colorectal cancer. CDR3s include the opening cysteine and the closing phenylalanine or tryptophan. A D gene is named only where the DNA matches it firmly. The listing skips clone size in some rows; elsewhere it reads once, few, many or a size class.

d_call,clone_size,j_call,v_call,cdr3_nt,cdr3_aa
TRBD2,-,TRBJ2-1,TRBV12-3/TRBV12-4,TGTGCCAGCAGTTTGGGACTAGCCCAGCAGTTCTTC,CASSLGLAQQFF
-,-,TRBJ2-3,TRBV5-4,TGTGCCAGCAGCCCAAGGCGAAGGACCAGCACAGATACGCAGTATTTT,CASSPRRRTSTDTQYF
TRBD1,once,TRBJ1-5,TRBV20-1,TGCAGTGCTAGTCTGGGACAGGGGGTTTGGAATCAGCCCCAGCATTTT,CSASLGQGVWNQPQHF
-,-,TRBJ1-1,TRBV19,TGTGCCAGTAGTATAGATGAGGACAACACAGTTGAAGCTTTCTTT,CASSIDEDNTVEAFF
-,-,TRBJ1-2,TRBV29-1,TGCAGCGTCGACCTAGAAGGGAATCCTAACTATGGCTACACCTTC,CSVDLEGNPNYGYTF
-,-,TRBJ2-3,TRBV20-1,TGCAGTGCTAGTTACAGGGCAGATACGCAGTATTTT,CSASYRADTQYF
TRBD1,-,TRBJ1-1,TRBV10-1,TGCGCCAGCAGTGTAGGGGGCCATCGCACTGAAGCTTTCTTT,CASSVGGHRTEAFF
TRBD1,-,TRBJ2-4,TRBV19,TGTGCCAGTAGTATAGGAGCGGCCAGGGGGCGCAGGACCAAAAACATTCAGTACTTC,CASSIGAARGRRTKNIQYF
TRBD1,-,TRBJ1-2,TRBV19,TGTGCCAGTACCGACACAGGGGGATTCTATGGCTACACCTTC,CASTDTGGFYGYTF
TRBD2,-,TRBJ2-1,TRBV11-3,TGTGCCAGCAGCCACGGGGGGGCCGAATTCGATGAGCAGTTCTTC,CASSHGGAEFDEQFF
-,-,TRBJ2-7,TRBV3-1/TRBV3-2,TGTGCCAGCAGCCAGTGGTCCACAAACGAGCAGTACTTC,CASSQWSTNEQYF
-,-,TRBJ1-2,TRBV19,TGTGCCAGTAGACCGGGACATAATCCCCTTTATGGCTACACCTTC,CASRPGHNPLYGYTF
TRBD2,-,TRBJ2-5,TRBV6-7,TGTGCCAGCAGTACGCCGCGGTCGGAGCGGGGGAGAAGGACCCAGTACTTC,CASSTPRSERGRRTQYF
-,-,TRBJ2-3,TRBV25-1,TGTGCCAGCAGTGTCGGCGCAGATACGCAGTATTTT,CASSVGADTQYF
-,-,TRBJ1-5,TRBV6-1,TGTGCCAGCAGTGAAGCTATCGAGGGGCCCCAGCATTTT,CASSEAIEGPQHF
TRBD1,-,TRBJ1-4,TRBV24-1,TGTGCCACCAGCGCGACAGGGAGGAATGAAAAACTGTTTTTT,CATSATGRNEKLFF
-,-,TRBJ1-2,TRBV11-2,TGTGCCAGCAGCTTAGTAGGGCCAGGGAATGGCTACACCTTC,CASSLVGPGNGYTF
TRBD1,-,TRBJ1-1,TRBV7-9,TGTGCCAGCAGCGAAGTACCGGGACAGAACTTGATGAACACTGAAGCTTTCTTT,CASSEVPGQNLMNTEAFF
TRBD1,-,TRBJ2-2,TRBV7-8,TGTGCCAGCATTTCCGACAGGGACACCGGGGAGCTGTTTTTT,CASISDRDTGELFF
TRBD1,-,TRBJ1-3,TRBV5-5,TGTGCCAGCAGCTTGGCCGGGACAGATGGAAACACCATATATTTT,CASSLAGTDGNTIYF
-,once,TRBJ1-2,TRBV12-3/TRBV12-4,TGTGCCAGCAGTTTCTCTTTGGGCTATGGCTACACCTTC,CASSFSLGYGYTF
TRBD2,-,TRBJ2-3,TRBV19,TGTGCCAGTAGTCCCACCAGGACTAGCGGGGGTGTAGATACGCAGTATTTT,CASSPTRTSGGVDTQYF
-,-,TRBJ1-2,TRBV14,TGTGCCAGCAGCCAAGGACAGGACTATGGCTACACCTTC,CASSQGQDYGYTF
TRBD2,-,TRBJ2-7,TRBV3-1/TRBV3-2,TGTGCCAGCAGCCGGACTAGCGGGGGGGCAGGGGACTACGAGCAGTACTTC,CASSRTSGGAGDYEQYF
TRBD1,-,TRBJ2-5,TRBV12-5,TGTGCTAGTGGTTTGTCCCTCGGGACAGCCAAAGAGACCCAGTACTTC,CASGLSLGTAKETQYF
TRBD2,-,TRBJ2-4,TRBV25-1,TGTGCCAGCAGTGAAGAGGACAACAGCGGGGAAAACATTCAGTACTTC,CASSEEDNSGENIQYF
TRBD1,-,TRBJ2-3,TRBV6-4,TGTGCCAGCAGTGACACTTCTGGACAGGGTTGGGGAAATACGCAGTATTTT,CASSDTSGQGWGNTQYF
-,-,TRBJ1-2,TRBV4-2,TGTGCCAGCAGCCAAGATCTAAGAGGAAGCTATGGCTACACCTTC,CASSQDLRGSYGYTF
TRBD2,-,TRBJ2-5,TRBV5-4,TGTGCCAGCAGCTTGGGAACTAGCGGGATCCAAGAGACCCAGTACTTC,CASSLGTSGIQETQYF
TRBD1,-,TRBJ1-5,TRBV4-1,TGCGCCAGCAGCCAGGGACAGGGCGGCAATCAGCCCCAGCATTTT,CASSQGQGGNQPQHF
-,-,TRBJ1-2,TRBV5-1,TGCGCCAGCAGCTTAGAAATAGGAGGCTACACCTTC,CASSLEIGGYTF
-,-,TRBJ1-5,TRBV27,TGTGCCAGCAGTTCCGGCAATCAGCCCCAGCATTTT,CASSSGNQPQHF
TRBD1,-,TRBJ2-2,TRBV5-5,TGTGCCAGCAATCGACAGGGGGGGACCACCGGGGAGCTGTTTTTT,CASNRQGGTTGELFF
-,-,TRBJ2-3,TRBV5-1,TGCGCCAGCAGCCCGGGACTTGTCACAGATACGCAGTATTTT,CASSPGLVTDTQYF
TRBD1,-,TRBJ1-4,TRBV7-9,TGTGCCAGCAGCTCAGGGACAGGGGGTGAAAAACTGTTTTTT,CASSSGTGGEKLFF
TRBD1,-,TRBJ1-2,TRBV9,TGTGCCAGCAGCGGACGGGACAGGTACTACTATGGCTACACCTTC,CASSGRDRYYYGYTF
-,-,TRBJ1-2,TRBV14,TGTGCCAGCAGCCAAGACTGGAAGTATGGCTACACCTTC,CASSQDWKYGYTF
-,few,TRBJ2-1,TRBV5-6,TGTGCCAGCAGCACCGGGGCCCAACTAAGAAATGAGCAGTTCTTC,CASSTGAQLRNEQFF
TRBD2,once,TRBJ2-2,TRBV7-8,TGTGCCAGCAGCTATCGTAGCGGGGGGACGAACACCGGGGAGCTGTTTTTT,CASSYRSGGTNTGELFF
-,-,TRBJ2-4,TRBV9,TGTGCCAGCAGCGTAGACACAGTAAACATTCAGTACTTC,CASSVDTVNIQYF
TRBD2,-,TRBJ2-5,TRBV29-1,TGCAGCGTTGAACATGCGGGGGGAGAGACCCAGTACTTC,CSVEHAGGETQYF
-,-,TRBJ1-2,TRBV27,TGTGCCAGCAGCCTAACCCAGGGGAATGGCTACACCTTC,CASSLTQGNGYTF
TRBD1,-,TRBJ1-2,TRBV27,TGTGCCAGCAGCTGGGGACAGGGGGACTATGGCTACACCTTC,CASSWGQGDYGYTF
-,-,TRBJ1-1,TRBV2,TGTGCCAGCAGTGTTTTAGGAGGGTATGAAGCTTTCTTT,CASSVLGGYEAFF
TRBD1,-,TRBJ2-1,TRBV15,TGTGCCACCAGCAGAGGGAGCCGACAGGGTCCCTACAATGAGCAGTTCTTC,CATSRGSRQGPYNEQFF
-,once,TRBJ2-2,TRBV7-6,TGTGCCAGCAGCTTAGAAGTACCCACCGGGGAGCTGTTTTTT,CASSLEVPTGELFF
-,-,TRBJ2-3,TRBV5-6,TGTGCCAGCAGCCATAGGGTGTGGGACACAGATACGCAGTATTTT,CASSHRVWDTDTQYF
TRBD1,-,TRBJ2-2,TRBV4-2,TGTGCCAGCAGCCCCCTGGGGACAGGGACAAACACCGGGGAGCTGTTTTTT,CASSPLGTGTNTGELFF
-,-,TRBJ1-1,TRBV5-1,TGCGCCAGCAGCTTCGGACTTCCCCCGGGCACTGAAGCTTTCTTT,CASSFGLPPGTEAFF
-,-,TRBJ1-5,TRBV19,TGTGCCAGTAGTATAACCCCACAGGGAGTGAATCAGCCCCAGCATTTT,CASSITPQGVNQPQHF